The 9 T cell receptor beta chains presented below share a single source sample, sequenced in a study of T cells of healthy individuals. TCRdb independently ran MiXCR on the 5' RACE reads; one entry per CDR3 protein. Of some 100,000 distinct CDR3 sequences in the sample, under 20% were seen once. Source of these receptors: a human donor in good health.

This chain joins TRBV10-3 and TRBJ1-1, with 12 bases fitting TRBD1. This CDR3 has 16 amino acids. Germline lookup yields CDR1 ENHRY and CDR2 SYGVKD. J was trimmed by 0 bases and V by 6 bases; bases with no gene match: 5. This CDR3 reads CAIRPGTGGLNTEAFF. The CDR3 DNA sequence: TGTGCCATCAGACCCGGGACAGGGGGCCTGAACACTGAAGCTTTCTTT.

In this sample, this clonotype turned up a few times. The chain combines TRBV7-2 with TRBJ2-3; D possibly corresponds to TRBD1 (6 bases). The CDR3 is 17 residues long. Germline V CDR1 and CDR2: SGHTA, FQGNSA. The V gene lost 0 bases and the J gene lost 0 bases, with 13 bases spanning the gap. The CDR3 region has the DNA TGTGCCAGCAGCTTAGCGGGGGCGGGTCCTAGCACAGATACGCAGTATTTT. Its protein product is CASSLAGAGPSTDTQYF.

The chain employs TRBV7-2 and TRBJ1-4; D uncertain. The CDR3 is 13 amino acids. V gave up 1 base and J gave up 17 bases, with 17 bases separating them. From germline, CDR1 is SGHTA and CDR2 FQGNSA. CDR3 sequence reads: CASSLESGGILFF. CDR3 bases: TGTGCCAGCAGCTTAGAGTCGGGTGGCATTCTTTTTTTT.

This clonotype was observed a handful of times. The rearrangement uses TRBV28 and TRBJ2-7; 10 positions agree with TRBD1. Germline V CDR1 and CDR2: MDHEN, SYDVKM. The trim removed 6 bases at V and 4 bases at J, leaving 3 bases unmatched. The CDR3 extends over 13 amino acids. CDR3 residues: CASSSGQGYEQYF. In DNA form, the CDR3 reads TGTGCCAGCAGCTCGGGACAGGGGTACGAGCAGTACTTC.

This chain connects TRBV2 to TRBJ2-3; the D gene is possibly TRBD2 (5 bases). This CDR3 is 15 amino acids long. Germline CDR1 is SNHLY and CDR2 is FYNNEI. The V end was cut by 3 bases, the J end by 0 bases, with 10 bases between. The CDR3: CASSDPGKSTDTQYF. The CDR3, as DNA: TGTGCCAGCAGTGACCCCGGGAAAAGCACAGATACGCAGTATTTT.

The chain employs TRBV20-1 and TRBJ2-7, with TRBD2 identical over 9 bases. The germline V gene encodes CDR1 DFQATT and CDR2 SNEGSKA (reference sequence). The V segment lost 6 bases and the J segment 2 bases; nucleotides outside the gene matches: 5. This CDR3 is 13 amino acids long. CDR3 amino acids: CSALRTSAYEQYF. For the CDR3, the DNA is TGCAGTGCACTACGGACTAGCGCCTACGAGCAGTACTTC.

This clonotype was recorded a few times. The chain links TRBV6-6 to TRBJ2-1; 8 positions match TRBD1. The CDR3 has 15 amino acids. Germline values: CDR1 MNHNY, CDR2 SVGAGI (reference sequence). The V gene end was trimmed by 7 bases and the J gene end by 4 bases; junction bases not matched to a gene: 9. Written as DNA, the CDR3 is TGTGCCAGCAAGTACCGGGACAGGAAATACAATGAGCAGTTCTTC. Protein product: CASKYRDRKYNEQFF.

This clonotype was seen at least ten times. This chain uses TRBV4-2 with TRBJ1-5, with a weak D call TRBD1 (5 bases). Trimming left V 4 bases short and J 0 bases short, with 10 bases between. Germline loops: CDR1 LGHNA, CDR2 YNFKEQ. The CDR3 spans 15 residues. CDR3 sequence reads: CASSRFRDSNQPQHF. CDR3 bases: TGTGCCAGCAGCCGTTTCAGGGATAGCAATCAGCCCCAGCATTTT.

This clonotype occurred many times. The genes are TRBV11-2 and TRBJ2-3, with D perhaps matching TRBD2 (5 bases). Germline loops: CDR1 SGHAT, CDR2 FQNNGV. Deletions cut 3 bases from V and 10 bases from J, with 11 bases between. The CDR3 consists of 12 residues. The chain's CDR3 is CASSFTSTAQYF. The CDR3 DNA follows: TGTGCCAGCAGCTTCACTAGTACAGCGCAGTATTTT.